Presented here are 32 T cell receptor beta chains from one specimen sequenced in a study of T cell changes during pregnancy in multiple sclerosis. Assay used: immunoSEQ multiplex PCR; TCRdb lists only in-frame clones, some missing. Here the sample spans tens of thousands of clones, about 91% being singletons. The sample consisted of CD4+ T cells from peripheral blood mononuclear cells, taken after pregnancy. The receptors come from a female donor in good health, enrolled as a control in a pregnancy study.

The chain combines TRBV28 with TRBJ2-1; 10 bases map to TRBD2. The CDR3 has 16 amino acids. Germline loops: CDR1 MDHEN, CDR2 SYDVKM. V lost 8 bases to trimming and J lost 7 bases; unmatched junction nucleotides: 14. In nucleotides, the CDR3 is TGTGCCAGCCCCCCCCCGGGACTAGCGTCAGGGAATGAGCAGTTCTTC. Translated: CASPPPGLASGNEQFF.

The chain is built from TRBV5-1 and TRBJ1-6, with D uncertain. Germline lookup yields CDR1 SGHRS and CDR2 YFSETQ. This CDR3 comprises 16 residues. V was clipped by 4 bases and J by 0 bases, with 11 bases between them. CDR3 nucleotides: TGCGCCAGCAGCCCGGGCGGGAGCTCCTATAATTCACCCCTCCACTTT. Encoded protein: CASSPGGSSYNSPLHF.

The V gene is TRBV15, the J gene TRBJ2-3; TRBD2 is a possible D gene (6 bases). Trimming stripped 2 bases from V and 1 base from J, with 16 bases between. Germline CDR1 LNHNV, CDR2 YYDKDF (reference sequence). The CDR3 extends over 17 amino acids. CDR3 coding DNA: TGTGCCACCAGCAGATCACGGATAGCGGACGGCACAGATACGCAGTATTTT. Residues: CATSRSRIADGTDTQYF. Complete variable domain (other parts from reference TRBV15 and TRBJ2-3): DAMVIQNPRYQVTQFGKPVTLSCSQTLNHNVMYWYQQKSSQAPKLLFHYYDKDFNNEADTPDNFQSRRPNTSFCFLDIRSPGLGDTAMYLCATSRSRIADGTDTQYFGPGTRLTVL.

Notes on this clone: At the DNA level, this CDR3 is encoded by other sequences in the same sample as well. This sequence joins TRBV6-1 and TRBJ2-5; 12 bases line up with TRBD2. After removal of 2 bases from V and 5 bases from J, the junction contained 3 bases not matched to a gene. CDR1 is MNHNS and CDR2 is SASEGT in the germline V gene. This CDR3 contains 15 residues. The DNA of the CDR3 is TGTGCCAGCAGTGAACTAGCGGGGGGGCCGGAGACCCAGTACTTC. This translates into CASSELAGGPETQYF.

The J gene is TRBJ2-2, the V gene TRBV5-4; weak D call: TRBD2 (7 bases). The CDR3 runs 16 residues. Deletions cut 4 bases from V and 7 bases from J, with 20 bases between. The germline V gene has CDR1 SGHNT and CDR2 YYREEE (reference sequence). CDR3 in amino acids: CASSIDGGRIDGELFF. The CDR3, as DNA: TGTGCCAGCAGCATTGACGGGGGGCGAATCGACGGGGAGCTGTTTTTT.

The table lists this clone with a few counts. The chain combines TRBV28 with TRBJ1-1; 9 positions agree with TRBD1. This CDR3 comprises 14 residues. V shed 8 bases and J 7 bases; nucleotides not matched to a gene: 11. Germline V gene sequence: CDR1 MDHEN, CDR2 SYDVKM. The CDR3 sequence is CASWTSGTGNEAFF. The CDR3 DNA reads as TGTGCCAGCTGGACGTCCGGGACAGGGAATGAAGCTTTCTTT.

This clone was seen only once. The V call is TRBV6-1, the J call TRBJ1-2, with 9 positions matching TRBD1. The V and J ends lost 5 bases and 4 bases, in that order; junction bases with no gene match: 5. This CDR3 has 14 amino acids. The germline CDR1 and CDR2 sequences are MNHNS and SASEGT. CDR3 nucleotide sequence: TGTGCCAGCAGTCGCCGGGACAGGGCCTATGGCTACACCTTC. Its translation is CASSRRDRAYGYTF.

The J gene is TRBJ1-4, the V gene TRBV9, with D possibly being TRBD1 (6 bases). Germline CDR1 reads SGDLS; CDR2 reads YYNGEE. The CDR3 covers 14 residues. The V gene lost 2 bases and the J gene lost 8 bases, with 13 bases spanning the gap. CDR3 sequence (DNA): TGTGCCAGCAGCGTTACAGGGAATTCGGAAAAACTGTTTTTT. Protein: CASSVTGNSEKLFF. Together with reference TRBV9 and TRBJ1-4, the CDR3 gives the full variable domain: DSGVTQTPKHLITATGQRVTLRCSPRSGDLSVYWYQQSLDQGLQFLIQYYNGEERAKGNILERFSAQQFPDLHSELNLSSLELGDSALYFCASSVTGNSEKLFFGSGTQLSVL.

This clone came up a few times. This chain links TRBV19 with TRBJ1-1; 7 positions match TRBD1. The CDR3 contains 14 residues. Germline values: CDR1 LNHDA, CDR2 SQIVND (reference sequence). With 5 bases clipped from V and 4 bases from J, the junction kept 7 bases outside the gene matches. DNA of the CDR3: TGTGCCAGTAGTCTTGGACAGGCGGGCACTGAAGCTTTCTTT. This encodes CASSLGQAGTEAFF.

The V call is TRBV28, the J call TRBJ2-7, with TRBD2 as a possible D gene (6 bases). This CDR3 comprises 15 residues. V was shortened by 5 bases and J by 0 bases, with 14 bases between the two germline ends. CDR1 is MDHEN, CDR2 SYDVKM, per germline. The CDR3 loop reads CASSPDYLSSYEQYF. CDR3 bases: TGTGCCAGCAGTCCGGACTACCTCAGCTCCTACGAGCAGTACTTC.

This chain connects TRBV11-3 to TRBJ2-1, with D uncertain. This CDR3 has 14 residues. V shed 2 bases and J shed 6 bases, with 11 bases lying between them. The germline gives CDR1 SGHNT, CDR2 YENEEA. This CDR3 reads CASSLNWQSNEQFF. CDR3 sequence (DNA): TGTGCCAGCAGCTTAAATTGGCAGTCCAATGAGCAGTTCTTC.

The chain is built from TRBV6-5 and TRBJ2-5; tentatively, D is TRBD2 (6 bases). The CDR3 extends over 13 amino acids. Germline loops: CDR1 MNHEY, CDR2 SVGAGI. Trimming removed 5 bases at V and 5 bases at J, with 12 bases between. The CDR3 loop is CASSPRAGETQYF. CDR3 sequence (DNA): TGTGCCAGCAGTCCTCGGGCGGGGGAGACCCAGTACTTC.

This chain uses TRBV6-5 with TRBJ2-7, with D tentatively TRBD2 (5 bases). The CDR3 length is 13 residues. Between the trimmed V and J ends, which lost 4 bases and 4 bases, there was a span of 11 bases. Germline V gene sequence: CDR1 MNHEY, CDR2 SVGAGI. Here the CDR3 reads CASSSAAPYEQYF. The DNA of the CDR3 is TGTGCCAGCAGTTCAGCGGCACCATACGAGCAGTACTTC.

CDR3 sequence: CASETNEKLFF. DNA for the CDR3: TGTGCCAGCGAGACTAATGAAAAACTGTTTTTT. This chain joins TRBV6-1 and TRBJ1-4; D unresolved. The germline V gene encodes CDR1 MNHNS and CDR2 SASEGT. Trimming took off 8 bases at V and 2 bases at J, with 3 bases between the two ends. The CDR3 length is 11 residues.

The V and J genes are TRBV7-2 and TRBJ1-2; the D is unclear. This CDR3 contains 13 residues. Trimming cost V 4 bases and J 5 bases, with 11 bases left between them. Germline V lookup: CDR1 SGHTA, CDR2 FQGNSA. The CDR3 bases are TGTGCCAGCAGCTCCACGAACACATATGGCTACACCTTC. Translation gives CASSSTNTYGYTF.

Written as DNA, the CDR3 is TGCAGCGTTGAAGATACGGCGGGGAACGAGCAGTACTTC. Its translation: CSVEDTAGNEQYF. The genes are TRBV29-1 and TRBJ2-7; D might be TRBD2 (6 bases). CDR1 and CDR2 from the germline V gene are SQVTM and ANQGSEA. The V and J ends lost 0 bases and 5 bases respectively, with 11 bases between them. This CDR3 has 13 residues.

The chain is built from TRBV14 and TRBJ2-3, with no clear D. There are 18 residues in the CDR3. V was pared by 6 bases and J by 1 base, with 23 bases between. Looked up from germline, CDR1 is SGHDN and CDR2 is FVKESK. The CDR3: CASSGHGRGLSGTDTQYF. The DNA for the CDR3 is TGTGCCAGCAGTGGCCATGGAAGAGGCCTGTCAGGCACAGATACGCAGTATTTT.

This clone showed up just once. This chain links TRBV10-3 with TRBJ1-1; D is unresolved. CDR1 and CDR2 from the germline V gene are ENHRY and SYGVKD. V gave up 3 bases and J gave up 0 bases, with 5 bases separating them. This CDR3 region has 13 residues. The CDR3 nucleotides are TGTGCCATCAGTGATAAGCTGAACACTGAAGCTTTCTTT. Amino acids: CAISDKLNTEAFF.

This clone was seen once. The chain uses TRBV5-1 and TRBJ2-1; 7 bases line up with TRBD2. J was trimmed by 2 bases and V by 0 bases; bases with no gene match: 2. Germline assignment: CDR1 SGHRS and CDR2 YFSETQ. The CDR3 has 15 residues. The CDR3: CASSLDGRTYNEQFF. Here the CDR3 DNA reads TGCGCCAGCAGCTTGGACGGGAGGACCTACAATGAGCAGTTCTTC.

The chain recombines TRBV29-1 with TRBJ2-3; D may be TRBD2 (5 bases). V dropped 7 bases and J dropped 1 base, with 21 bases sitting between them. The CDR3 runs 16 residues. The germline V gene has CDR1 SQVTM and CDR2 ANQGSEA. This CDR3 is CSARAGSPRGTDTQYF. The CDR3 DNA reads TGCAGCGCCCGGGCGGGTTCTCCGAGGGGCACAGATACGCAGTATTTT.

This chain links TRBV2 with TRBJ1-2; 7 bases map to TRBD1. With V trimmed by 7 bases and J by 3 bases, 8 bases remained unmatched. The germline V gene encodes CDR1 SNHLY and CDR2 FYNNEI. The CDR3 runs to 14 residues. The DNA of the CDR3 is TGTGCCAGCAAAAACAGGGGTGAGGACTATGGCTACACCTTC. This encodes CASKNRGEDYGYTF.

V and J are TRBV7-8 and TRBJ2-7; 8 bases align to TRBD2. Germline V lookup: CDR1 SGHVS, CDR2 FQNEAQ. V shed 1 base, J shed 6 bases, and the junction held 8 bases outside the gene matches. The CDR3 is 15 amino acids. CDR3: CASSLGDGGELEQYF. CDR3 sequence (DNA): TGTGCCAGCAGCTTAGGAGACGGGGGGGAGCTCGAGCAGTACTTC.

The gene calls are TRBV18 and TRBJ2-5; possibly TRBD2 for D (7 bases). Germline V CDR1 and CDR2: KGHSH, LQKENI. CDR3 length: 14 amino acids. V was trimmed by 4 bases and J by 5 bases, leaving 14 bases between them. CDR3 coding DNA: TGTGCCAGCTCACTTCGGGGGGCCCGGGAGACCCAGTACTTC. It translates to CASSLRGARETQYF.

The gene calls are TRBV7-2 and TRBJ2-5; 11 nucleotides agree with TRBD2. From germline, CDR1 is SGHTA and CDR2 FQGNSA. This CDR3 is built from 15 residues. The J segment lost 6 bases and the V segment lost 5 bases, leaving 8 bases of the junction unmatched. The CDR3 loop is CASSPLAGGQKTQYF. As DNA, the CDR3 is TGTGCCAGCAGCCCATTAGCGGGAGGGCAAAAGACCCAGTACTTC.

This rearrangement joins TRBV30 to TRBJ1-1, with D possibly matching TRBD1 (5 bases). Germline V gives CDR1 GTSNPN, CDR2 SVGIG (reference sequence). V dropped 3 bases and J dropped 5 bases, with 16 bases sitting between them. The CDR3 consists of 14 residues. The CDR3 DNA is TGTGCCTGGAGCCCCGGTCCAGGGAGGACTGAAGCTTTCTTT. The encoded protein is CAWSPGPGRTEAFF.

The V and J genes are TRBV4-2 and TRBJ2-1; no reliable D call. Germline-derived CDR1 and CDR2 are LGHNA and YNFKEQ. This CDR3 has 15 amino acids. V was cut by 1 base and J by 5 bases, with 12 bases left in between. The CDR3 nucleotides are TGTGCCAGCAGCCAAGTCCCTTATACAAACAATGAGCAGTTCTTC. It is translated as CASSQVPYTNNEQFF.

In this sample, this clone turned up once. The chain combines TRBV4-1 with TRBJ1-4; possibly TRBD1 for D (5 bases). The V end was cut by 3 bases, the J end by 7 bases, with 6 bases between. The germline V gene has CDR1 MGHRA and CDR2 YSYEKL. The CDR3 contains 12 residues. In DNA form, the CDR3 reads TGCGCCAGCAGCCACGGGGGTGAAAAACTGTTTTTT. Its translation is CASSHGGEKLFF.

The rearrangement links TRBV7-9 to TRBJ2-3, with D tentatively TRBD2 (6 bases). Deletions cut 1 base from V and 2 bases from J, with 13 bases between. This CDR3 is 16 amino acids long. The germline V gene has CDR1 SEHNR and CDR2 FQNEAQ (reference sequence). In DNA form, the CDR3 reads TGTGCCAGCAGCTTAGTAGCCGGACTAAACACAGATACGCAGTATTTT. Translation: CASSLVAGLNTDTQYF.

This rearrangement joins TRBV4-2 to TRBJ2-5; D might be TRBD1 (5 bases). The germline V and J ends were trimmed by 0 bases and 4 bases, with 12 bases remaining between them. CDR1 and CDR2 (germline): LGHNA, YNFKEQ. This CDR3 contains 15 residues. The CDR3 sequence: CASSQEYRQAETQYF. In nucleotides, the CDR3 is TGTGCCAGCAGCCAAGAGTACAGGCAAGCAGAGACCCAGTACTTC.

The rearrangement uses TRBV11-2 and TRBJ2-7; the match to TRBD2 covers 7 bases. Per germline, CDR1 SGHAT and CDR2 FQNNGV. The CDR3 is made up of 13 amino acids. J gave up 6 bases and V 4 bases, and 6 bases lay outside the gene matches. The CDR3 region is CASSSLSSGEQYF. The DNA for the CDR3 is TGTGCCAGCAGCTCCCTCTCTAGCGGCGAGCAGTACTTC. Together with reference TRBV11-2 and TRBJ2-7, the CDR3 gives the full variable domain: EAGVAQSPRYKIIEKRQSVAFWCNPISGHATLYWYQQILGQGPKLLIQFQNNGVVDDSQLPKDRFSAERLKGVDSTLKIQPAKLEDSAVYLCASSSLSSGEQYFGPGTRLTVT.

The chain's CDR3 is CASSQGTRETQYF. CDR3 DNA: TGTGCCAGTAGCCAGGGTACTCGAGAGACCCAGTACTTC. The J gene is TRBJ2-5, the V gene TRBV19; the D gene is possibly TRBD1 (5 bases). With 6 bases removed from V and 4 bases from J, the gap between germline ends came to 12 bases. The CDR3 spans 13 residues. Germline CDR1 and CDR2: LNHDA and SQIVND (reference sequence).

The gene calls are TRBV6-1 and TRBJ1-4; 10 positions match TRBD1. The CDR3 length is 14 residues. V lost 7 bases to trimming and J lost 8 bases; unmatched junction nucleotides: 7. Germline V gives CDR1 MNHNS, CDR2 SASEGT. CDR3 DNA sequence: TGTGCCAGCACCCGGGACAGGGGAGGAGAAAAACTGTTTTTT. Its translation is CASTRDRGGEKLFF.